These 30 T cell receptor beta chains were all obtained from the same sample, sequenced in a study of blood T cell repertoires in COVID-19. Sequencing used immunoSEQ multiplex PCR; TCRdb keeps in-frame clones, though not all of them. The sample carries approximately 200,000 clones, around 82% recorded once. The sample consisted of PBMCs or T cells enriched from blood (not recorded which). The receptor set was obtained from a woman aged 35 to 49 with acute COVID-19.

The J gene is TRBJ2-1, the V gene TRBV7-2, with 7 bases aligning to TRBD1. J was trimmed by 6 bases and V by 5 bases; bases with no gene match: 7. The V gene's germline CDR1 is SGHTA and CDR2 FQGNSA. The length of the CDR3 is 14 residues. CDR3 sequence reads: CASSARQGSNEQFF. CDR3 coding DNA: TGTGCCAGCAGCGCCCGACAGGGTAGCAATGAGCAGTTCTTC.

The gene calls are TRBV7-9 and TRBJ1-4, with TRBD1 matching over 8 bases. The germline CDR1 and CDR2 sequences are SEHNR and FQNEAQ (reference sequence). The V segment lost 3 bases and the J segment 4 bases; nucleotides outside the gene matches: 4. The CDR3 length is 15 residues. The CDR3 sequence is CASSLSGQGNEKLFF. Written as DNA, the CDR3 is TGTGCCAGCAGCTTGTCTGGACAGGGTAATGAAAAACTGTTTTTT.

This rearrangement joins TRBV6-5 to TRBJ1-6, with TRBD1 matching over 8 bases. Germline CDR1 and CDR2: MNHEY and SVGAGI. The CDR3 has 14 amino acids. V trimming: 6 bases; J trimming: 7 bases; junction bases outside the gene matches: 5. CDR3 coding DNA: TGTGCCAGCAGGGACAGGGCGGGCAATTCACCCCTCCACTTT. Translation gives CASRDRAGNSPLHF.

The CDR3 nucleotides are TGTGCCAGCAGCTCGGGACTAGCGGGAGTCAGCTACGAGCAGTACTTC. Protein sequence: CASSSGLAGVSYEQYF. This rearrangement joins TRBV7-6 to TRBJ2-7, with 14 bases matching TRBD2. This CDR3 region has 16 residues. CDR1 and CDR2 (germline): SGHVS, FNYEAQ. V was pared by 4 bases and J by 3 bases, with 5 bases of the junction left unmatched.

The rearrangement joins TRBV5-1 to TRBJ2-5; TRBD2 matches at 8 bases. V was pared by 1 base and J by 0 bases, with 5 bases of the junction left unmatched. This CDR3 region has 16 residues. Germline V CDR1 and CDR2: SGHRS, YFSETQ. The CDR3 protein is CASSLSSGSYQETQYF. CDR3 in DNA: TGCGCCAGCAGCTTGTCAAGCGGGAGCTACCAAGAGACCCAGTACTTC.

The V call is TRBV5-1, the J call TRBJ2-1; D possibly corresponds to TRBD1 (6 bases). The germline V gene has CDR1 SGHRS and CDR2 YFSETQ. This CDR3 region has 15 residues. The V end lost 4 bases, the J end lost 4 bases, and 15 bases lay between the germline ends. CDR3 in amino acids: CASSPGQGRYNEQFF. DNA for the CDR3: TGCGCCAGCAGCCCGGGGCAGGGGAGATACAATGAGCAGTTCTTC. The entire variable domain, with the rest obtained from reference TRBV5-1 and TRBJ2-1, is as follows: KAGVTQTPRYLIKTRGQQVTLSCSPISGHRSVSWYQQTPGQGLQFLFEYFSETQRNKGNFPGRFSGRQFSNSRSEMNVSTLELGDSALYLCASSPGQGRYNEQFFGPGTRLTVL.

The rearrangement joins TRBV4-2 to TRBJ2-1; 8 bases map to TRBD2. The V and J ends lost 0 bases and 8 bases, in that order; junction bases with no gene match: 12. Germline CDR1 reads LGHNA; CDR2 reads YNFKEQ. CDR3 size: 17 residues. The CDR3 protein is CASSQDPSGLAGDEQFF. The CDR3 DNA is TGTGCCAGCAGCCAAGATCCTAGCGGGCTAGCCGGGGATGAGCAGTTCTTC.

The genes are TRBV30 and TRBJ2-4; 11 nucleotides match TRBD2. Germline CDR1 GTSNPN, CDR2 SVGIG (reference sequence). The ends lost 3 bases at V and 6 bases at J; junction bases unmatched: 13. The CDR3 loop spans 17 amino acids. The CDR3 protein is CAWSERHTGTSGNIQYF. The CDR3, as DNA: TGTGCCTGGAGCGAGAGACATACAGGGACTAGCGGAAACATTCAGTACTTC.

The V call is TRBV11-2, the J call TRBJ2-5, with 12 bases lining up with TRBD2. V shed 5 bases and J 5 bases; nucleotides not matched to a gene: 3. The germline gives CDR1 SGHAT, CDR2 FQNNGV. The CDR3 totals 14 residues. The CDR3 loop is CASSPGLAGETQYF. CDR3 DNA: TGTGCCAGCAGCCCCGGACTAGCGGGGGAGACCCAGTACTTC.

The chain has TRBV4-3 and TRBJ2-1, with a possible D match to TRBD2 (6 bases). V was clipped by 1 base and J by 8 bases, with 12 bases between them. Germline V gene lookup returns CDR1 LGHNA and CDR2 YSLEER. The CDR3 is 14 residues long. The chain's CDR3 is CASSQVLAGYEQFF. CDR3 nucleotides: TGCGCCAGCAGCCAAGTTCTGGCGGGATATGAGCAGTTCTTC.

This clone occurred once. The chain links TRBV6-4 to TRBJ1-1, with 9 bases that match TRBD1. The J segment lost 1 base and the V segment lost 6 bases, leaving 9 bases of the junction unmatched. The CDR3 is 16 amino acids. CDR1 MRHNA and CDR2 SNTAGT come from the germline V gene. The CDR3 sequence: CASRAYGTGRNTEAFF. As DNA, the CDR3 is TGTGCCAGCAGAGCCTACGGGACAGGGCGGAACACTGAAGCTTTCTTT.

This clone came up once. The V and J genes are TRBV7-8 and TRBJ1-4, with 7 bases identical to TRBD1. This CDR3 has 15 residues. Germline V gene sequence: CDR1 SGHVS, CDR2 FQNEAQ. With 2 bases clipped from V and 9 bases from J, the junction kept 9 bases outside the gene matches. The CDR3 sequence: CASSLQGDTPQKLFF. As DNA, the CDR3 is TGTGCCAGCAGCTTACAGGGGGATACCCCCCAAAAACTGTTTTTT.

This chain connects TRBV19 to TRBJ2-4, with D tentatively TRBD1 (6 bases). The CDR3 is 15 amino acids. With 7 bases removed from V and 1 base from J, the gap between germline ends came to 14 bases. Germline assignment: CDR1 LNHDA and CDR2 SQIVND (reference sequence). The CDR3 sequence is CASTVGGFAKNIQYF. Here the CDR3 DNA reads TGTGCCAGTACCGTAGGGGGATTCGCCAAAAACATTCAGTACTTC.

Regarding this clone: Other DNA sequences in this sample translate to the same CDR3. CDR3 nucleotide sequence: TGTGCCAGCAGCCGCGGGGGGAACACCGGGGAGCTGTTTTTT. Amino acid sequence: CASSRGGNTGELFF. V gene TRBV11-3 combines with J gene TRBJ2-2, with TRBD2 identical over 7 bases. This CDR3 is built from 14 residues. CDR1 is SGHNT and CDR2 is YENEEA in the germline V gene. The junction had 1 base not matched to a gene; V was cut back by 5 bases and J by 1 base.

CDR3 in DNA: TGTGCCAGCAGCGCTTCCAGACTAGCAGACACAGATACGCAGTATTTT. The encoded protein is CASSASRLADTDTQYF. The chain has TRBV9 and TRBJ2-3, with 7 bases fitting TRBD2. Germline V gene data show CDR1 as SGDLS and CDR2 as YYNGEE. Trimming removed 3 bases from V and 2 bases from J; junction bases left unmatched: 9. This CDR3 spans 16 amino acids.

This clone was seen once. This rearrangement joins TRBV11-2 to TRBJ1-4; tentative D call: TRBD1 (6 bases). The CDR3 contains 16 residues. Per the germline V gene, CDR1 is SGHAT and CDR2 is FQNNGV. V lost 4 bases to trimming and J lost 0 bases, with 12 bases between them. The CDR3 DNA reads TGTGCCAGCAGCTCTGGACAGCCAGCAACTAATGAAAAACTGTTTTTT. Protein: CASSSGQPATNEKLFF.

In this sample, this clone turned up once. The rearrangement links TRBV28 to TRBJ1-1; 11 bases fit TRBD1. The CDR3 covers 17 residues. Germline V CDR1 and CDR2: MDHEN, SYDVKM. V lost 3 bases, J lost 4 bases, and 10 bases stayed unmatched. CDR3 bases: TGTGCCAGCAGTTTCTTCCCTATGGGGACAGGGGGCACTGAAGCTTTCTTT. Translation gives CASSFFPMGTGGTEAFF.

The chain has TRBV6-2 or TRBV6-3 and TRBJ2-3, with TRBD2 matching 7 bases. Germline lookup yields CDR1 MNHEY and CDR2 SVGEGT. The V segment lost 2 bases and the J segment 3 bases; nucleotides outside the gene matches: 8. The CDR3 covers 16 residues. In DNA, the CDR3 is TGTGCCAGCAGTTACGGTCAGCGGGGCGGAACAGATACGCAGTATTTT. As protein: CASSYGQRGGTDTQYF.

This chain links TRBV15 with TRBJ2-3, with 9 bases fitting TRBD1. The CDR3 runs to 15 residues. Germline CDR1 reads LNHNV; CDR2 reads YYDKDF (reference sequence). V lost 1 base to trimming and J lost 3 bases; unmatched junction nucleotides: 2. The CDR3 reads CATSRGDRATDTQYF. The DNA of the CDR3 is TGTGCCACCAGCAGAGGGGACAGGGCGACAGATACGCAGTATTTT.

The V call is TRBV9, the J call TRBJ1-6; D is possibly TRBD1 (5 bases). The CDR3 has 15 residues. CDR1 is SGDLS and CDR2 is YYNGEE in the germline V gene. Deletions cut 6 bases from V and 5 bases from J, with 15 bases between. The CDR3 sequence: CASTGTSGDNSPLHF. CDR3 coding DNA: TGTGCCAGCACCGGGACTTCGGGTGATAATTCACCCCTCCACTTT.

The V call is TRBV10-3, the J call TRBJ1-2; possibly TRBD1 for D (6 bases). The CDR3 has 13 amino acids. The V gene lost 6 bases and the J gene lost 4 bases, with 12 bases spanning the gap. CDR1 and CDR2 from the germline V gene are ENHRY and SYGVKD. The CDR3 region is CAISVTGSYGYTF. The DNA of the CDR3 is TGTGCCATCAGCGTAACAGGGTCCTATGGCTACACCTTC.

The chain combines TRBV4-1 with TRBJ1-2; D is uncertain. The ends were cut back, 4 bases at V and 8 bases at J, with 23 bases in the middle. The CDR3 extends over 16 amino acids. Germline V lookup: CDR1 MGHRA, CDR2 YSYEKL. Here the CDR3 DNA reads TGCGCCAGCAGCCTTCAGGAGGACGAGGGAATAAGCGGCTACACCTTC. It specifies CASSLQEDEGISGYTF.

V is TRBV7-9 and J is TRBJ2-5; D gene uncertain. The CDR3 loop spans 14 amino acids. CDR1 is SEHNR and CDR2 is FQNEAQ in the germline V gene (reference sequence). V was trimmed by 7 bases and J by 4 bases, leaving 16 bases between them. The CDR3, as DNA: TGTGCCAGCACCTTGTTTCAGGCTACAGAGACCCAGTACTTC. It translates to CASTLFQATETQYF.

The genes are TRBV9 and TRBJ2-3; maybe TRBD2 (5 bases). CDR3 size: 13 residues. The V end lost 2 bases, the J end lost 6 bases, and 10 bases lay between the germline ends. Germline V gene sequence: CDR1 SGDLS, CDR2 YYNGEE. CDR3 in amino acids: CASSVAIADTQYF. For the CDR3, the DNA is TGTGCCAGCAGCGTCGCGATAGCGGATACGCAGTATTTT.

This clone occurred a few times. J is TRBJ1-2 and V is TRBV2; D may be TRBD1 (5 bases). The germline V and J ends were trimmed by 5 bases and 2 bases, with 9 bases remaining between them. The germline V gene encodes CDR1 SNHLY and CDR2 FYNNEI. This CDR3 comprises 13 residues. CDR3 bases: TGTGCCAGCAGTCGGGACTTCAACTATGGCTACACCTTC. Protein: CASSRDFNYGYTF.

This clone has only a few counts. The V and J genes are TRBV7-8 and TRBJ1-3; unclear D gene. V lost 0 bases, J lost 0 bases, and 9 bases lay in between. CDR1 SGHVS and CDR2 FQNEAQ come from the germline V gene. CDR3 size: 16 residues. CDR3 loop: CASSLARPSSGNTIYF. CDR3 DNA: TGTGCCAGCAGCTTAGCGCGTCCGAGCTCTGGAAACACCATATATTTT.

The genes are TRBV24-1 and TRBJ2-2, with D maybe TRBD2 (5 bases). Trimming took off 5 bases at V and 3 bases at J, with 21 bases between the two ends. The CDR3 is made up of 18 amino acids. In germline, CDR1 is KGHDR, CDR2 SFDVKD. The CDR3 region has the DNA TGTGCCACCAGTGGTCGGGAACGCGAGGCGCGGGACACCGGGGAGCTGTTTTTT. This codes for CATSGREREARDTGELFF.

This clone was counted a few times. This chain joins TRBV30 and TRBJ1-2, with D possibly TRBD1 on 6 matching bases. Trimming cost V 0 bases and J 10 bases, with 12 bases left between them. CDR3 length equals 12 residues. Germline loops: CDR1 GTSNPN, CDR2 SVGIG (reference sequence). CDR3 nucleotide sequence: TGTGCCTGGAGTGTAACAGGGACGCACTACACCTTC. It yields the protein CAWSVTGTHYTF.

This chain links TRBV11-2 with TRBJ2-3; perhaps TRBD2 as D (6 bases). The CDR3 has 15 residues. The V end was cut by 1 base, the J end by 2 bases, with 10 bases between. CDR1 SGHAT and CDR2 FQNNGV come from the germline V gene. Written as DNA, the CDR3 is TGTGCCAGCAGCTTAGGGGGGGTACCCACAGATACGCAGTATTTT. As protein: CASSLGGVPTDTQYF.

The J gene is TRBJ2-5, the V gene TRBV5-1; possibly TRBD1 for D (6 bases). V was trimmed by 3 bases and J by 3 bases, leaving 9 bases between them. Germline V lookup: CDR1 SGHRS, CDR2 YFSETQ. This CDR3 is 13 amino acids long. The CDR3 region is CASSSSGEETQYF. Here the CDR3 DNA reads TGCGCCAGCAGCTCCTCAGGGGAAGAGACCCAGTACTTC.